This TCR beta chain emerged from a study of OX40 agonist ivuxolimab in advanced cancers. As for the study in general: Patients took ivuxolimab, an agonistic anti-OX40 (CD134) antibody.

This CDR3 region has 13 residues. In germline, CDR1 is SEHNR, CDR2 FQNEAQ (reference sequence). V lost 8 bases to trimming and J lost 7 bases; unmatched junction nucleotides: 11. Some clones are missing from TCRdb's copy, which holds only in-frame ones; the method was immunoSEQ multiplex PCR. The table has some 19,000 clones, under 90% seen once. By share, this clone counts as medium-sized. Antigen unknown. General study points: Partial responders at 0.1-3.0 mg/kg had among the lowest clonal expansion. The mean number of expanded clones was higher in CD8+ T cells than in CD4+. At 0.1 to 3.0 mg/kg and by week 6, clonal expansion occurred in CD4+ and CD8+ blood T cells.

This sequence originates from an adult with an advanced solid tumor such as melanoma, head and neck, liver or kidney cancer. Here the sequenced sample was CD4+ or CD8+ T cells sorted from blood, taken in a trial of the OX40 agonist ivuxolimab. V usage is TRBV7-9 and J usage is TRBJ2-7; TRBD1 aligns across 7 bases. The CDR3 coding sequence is TGTGCCAGCTACGACAGGGTAGGAGGTGAGCAGTACTTC. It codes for CASYDRVGGEQYF.